This is a list of T cell receptor beta chains from one sample in a study of follicular helper T cells after annual influenza vaccination. TCRdb's copy holds only in-frame clones and misses some; the assay was immunoSEQ multiplex PCR. The table records roughly 14,000 clones, approximately 84% of them present only once. Sequencing used CXCR5- memory CD4+ T cells sorted from blood, obtained on the day of influenza vaccination. The receptor set was obtained from an adult who received the influenza vaccine. Each CDR3 is given with its conserved first and last residue. Each record gives: J gene, V gene, clone size, D gene, CDR3 DNA, CDR3 protein. The D gene is left open where the match is weak. Clone size appears in some rows only: once, few, many, or a class for an expanded clone.

>TRBJ1-2|TRBV28|.|.
TGTGCCAGCAGTACCGATGCAGGTACCCTATATGGCTACACCTTC
CASSTDAGTLYGYTF
>TRBJ2-5|TRBV18|.|TRBD1
TGTGCCAGCTCACCACTGGGGACAGGGCAAGAGACCCAGTACTTC
CASSPLGTGQETQYF
>TRBJ2-3|TRBV7-9|.|.
TGTGCCAGCAGCCTAATAGATCCAGATACGCAGTATTTT
CASSLIDPDTQYF
>TRBJ1-5|TRBV7-2|.|.
TGTGCCAGCAGCAGCACAGGGTTCGATCAGCCCCAGCATTTT
CASSSTGFDQPQHF
>TRBJ2-2|TRBV7-2|.|.
TGTGCCAGCAGAAAAGGGTGGGGTAGCGTTAGCACCGGGGAGCTGTTTTTT
CASRKGWGSVSTGELFF
>TRBJ2-5|TRBV7-9|.|TRBD2
TGTGCCAGCAGCCCAACGGGACTAGTCCTCGAGACCCAGTACTTC
CASSPTGLVLETQYF
>TRBJ2-2|TRBV18|few|.
TGTGCCAGCTCATTCGCTAACACCGGGGAGCTGTTTTTT
CASSFANTGELFF
>TRBJ1-5|TRBV5-4|few|.
TGTGCCAGCAGCGACCAGACCGGTGGGCCCCAGCATTTT
CASSDQTGGPQHF
>TRBJ1-2|TRBV14|once|.
TGTGCCAGCAGCCACGCGGGACTAGGATGGGTCGACTATGGCTACACCTTC
CASSHAGLGWVDYGYTF
>TRBJ1-6|TRBV27|.|TRBD1
TGTGCCAGCAGTTCGGACAGGGAAGCACCCCTCCACTTT
CASSSDREAPLHF
>TRBJ1-2|TRBV6-1|.|.
TGTGCCACCGAGTCAAACTATGGCTACACCTTC
CATESNYGYTF
>TRBJ2-3|TRBV7-2|.|.
TGTGCCAGCAGCACCTACACAGATACGCAGTATTTT
CASSTYTDTQYF
>TRBJ1-6|TRBV5-1|.|TRBD1
TGCGCCAGCAGCTCGGGACAGGGAGCCTATAATTCACCCCTCCACTTT
CASSSGQGAYNSPLHF